This passage covers 2 T cell receptor beta chains from one sample sequenced in a study of T-cell memory formation after mild COVID-19. TCRdb reanalysed the 5' RACE reads using MiXCR and keeps one entry per CDR3 protein. This sample has around 250,000 distinct CDR3 sequences; 15% to 20% occur once, and the top ten carry roughly 24%. The sequencing sample was made of PBMCs or a T cell subset sorted from them (not recorded which). The receptors here all came from a man aged 18 to 30 who had mild COVID-19 (a few samples of this study predate the infection). Cell type and time point are not known.

This clonotype has more than one count but fewer than ten. The chain links TRBV9 to TRBJ2-1; the match to TRBD1 covers 7 bases. The V segment lost 2 bases and the J segment 7 bases; nucleotides outside the gene matches: 6. CDR1 and CDR2 (germline): SGDLS, YYNGEE. This CDR3 region has 14 residues. CDR3 sequence reads: CASSVDGTDNEQFF. DNA of the CDR3: TGTGCCAGCAGCGTCGACGGGACAGATAATGAGCAGTTCTTC.

This clonotype was seen ten or more times. The genes are TRBV5-4 and TRBJ1-6, with D possibly matching TRBD1 (5 bases). Trimming removed 5 bases at V and 8 bases at J, with 14 bases between. The CDR3 contains 14 residues. Per germline, CDR1 SGHNT and CDR2 YYREEE (reference sequence). The CDR3 sequence is CASSSQVGHSPLHF. CDR3 DNA: TGTGCCAGCAGTTCTCAGGTGGGACATTCACCCCTCCACTTT.